This TCR beta chain stems from a study of blood T cell repertoires in COVID-19. Across the whole study: Donors in the United States, Italy and Spain gave samples during acute or convalescent COVID-19.

The protocol was immunoSEQ multiplex PCR, while the TCRdb copy is restricted to in-frame clones and leaves out a portion. Seen here are 150,000 to 200,000 clones, about 77% observed once, and the top ten hold around 14%. Sequenced material: peripheral blood. The clonotype comes from a woman of 80 years or more with acute or convalescent COVID-19.

The CDR3, as DNA: TGTGCCAGCAGCCGAGCAGGGGGCGCAAGGTATGGCTACACCTTC. Translation gives CASSRAGGARYGYTF. The gene calls are TRBV3-1 (or the pseudogene TRBV3-2) and TRBJ1-2, with 8 bases matching TRBD1. J lost 5 bases, V lost 4 bases, and 9 bases had no gene match. The CDR3 has 15 residues. Germline-derived CDR1 and CDR2 are LGHDT and YNNKEL (reference sequence).